These T cell receptor beta chains were read from a single sample in a study of patients and donors after allogeneic stem cell transplantation. TCRdb used MiXCR to reprocess the RT-PCR reads, holding one entry per CDR3 protein. The sample shows about a million distinct CDR3 sequences, 15% to 20% of them seen only once. The specimen sequenced was blood, either unsorted or a sorted T cell fraction (not recorded which). These TCRs come from a human donor who was either an allogeneic HSCT recipient or a stem cell or donor lymphocyte infusion donor (not recorded which). It is not recorded whose cells these are; they may come from a transplant donor. CDR3s include the opening cysteine and the closing phenylalanine or tryptophan. D genes are given only for firm matches. Part of the rows lack a size; the others show once, few, many or a class for expanded clones.

clone size	D gene	V gene	J gene	CDR3 protein	CDR3 DNA
-	-	TRBV28	TRBJ1-5	CASSLNRGASNQPQHF	TGTGCCAGCAGTTTAAACCGGGGGGCGAGCAATCAGCCCCAGCATTTT
-	TRBD2	TRBV24-1	TRBJ2-5	CATSDFPSGDKETQYF	TGTGCCACCAGTGATTTTCCTAGCGGGGACAAAGAGACCCAGTACTTC
-	-	TRBV7-2	TRBJ1-5	CASSPVGGQGGNQPQHF	TGTGCCAGCAGCCCCGTCGGGGGGCAGGGTGGCAATCAGCCCCAGCATTTT
few	-	TRBV20-1	TRBJ2-3	CSAAPGRPDTQYF	TGCAGTGCAGCCCCTGGGAGGCCAGATACGCAGTATTTT
few	-	TRBV4-3	TRBJ2-7	CASSQSLSYEQYF	TGCGCCAGCAGCCAGTCCCTGTCGTACGAGCAGTACTTC
-	-	TRBV29-1	TRBJ1-1	CSALSGGPNTEAFF	TGCAGCGCCCTTTCCGGGGGGCCGAACACTGAAGCTTTCTTT
-	TRBD2	TRBV20-1	TRBJ2-3	CSATTSGGVSSTDTQYF	TGCAGTGCCACCACTAGCGGGGGGGTATCTAGCACAGATACGCAGTATTTT
-	-	TRBV5-6	TRBJ1-6	CASSFPKGNSPLHF	TGTGCCAGCAGCTTCCCCAAGGGTAATTCACCCCTCCACTTT
-	TRBD2	TRBV12-3/TRBV12-4	TRBJ2-7	CASSSRLARRLYF	TGTGCCAGCAGTTCCAGACTAGCGAGGAGACTGTACTTC
many	-	TRBV12-3/TRBV12-4	TRBJ2-4	CASSLATTTRAKNIQYF	TGTGCCAGCAGTTTAGCAACGACTACCAGAGCCAAAAACATTCAGTACTTC
few	-	TRBV20-1	TRBJ1-1	CSARAKRTNTEAFF	TGCAGTGCTAGAGCTAAAAGGACTAACACTGAAGCTTTCTTT
-	-	TRBV5-5	TRBJ2-6	CASSLAAGYGANVLTF	TGTGCCAGCAGCTTGGCGGCAGGGTATGGGGCCAACGTCCTGACTTTC